This passage covers 8 T cell receptor beta chains from one sample sequenced in a study of CD8 T cells in Susac syndrome. cDNA came from about 0.5 to 1 ug RNA primed by random hexamers. Via MiXCR, TCRdb re-called the immunoSEQ multiplex PCR reads, giving one row per CDR3 protein. The sample lists some 130,000 distinct CDR3 sequences, roughly 94% occurring once. The sample consisted of CD4+ T cells from PBMCs. The receptors shown here come from a human donor with multiple sclerosis.

CDR3 loop: CASSSAGLHNEQFF. The CDR3 DNA reads as TGTGCCAGCAGCTCAGCGGGACTACACAATGAGCAGTTCTTC. The chain recombines TRBV6-2 or TRBV6-3 with TRBJ2-1, with 7 bases lining up with TRBD2. The CDR3 covers 14 residues. Germline lookup yields CDR1 MNHEY and CDR2 SVGEGT. Trimming cost V 6 bases and J 5 bases; bases outside gene matches: 7.

V usage is TRBV12-3 or TRBV12-4 and J usage is TRBJ2-6; 7 bases fit TRBD1. The CDR3 has 18 residues. Losses at the gene ends were 1 base for V and 4 bases for J; bases not matched to a gene: 10. CDR3 sequence (DNA): TGTGCCAGCAGTTTAGGGGTTCACAGGGGAAAGGGGGCCAACGTCCTGACTTTC. Amino acids: CASSLGVHRGKGANVLTF.

In DNA form, the CDR3 reads TGTGCCAGCAGCCCCCGCACAGGGATCCAGCCCCAGCATTTT. This sequence encodes CASSPRTGIQPQHF. The genes are TRBV12-3 or TRBV12-4 and TRBJ1-5, with a tentative D call TRBD1 (6 bases). V was pared by 6 bases and J by 7 bases, with 16 bases between. The CDR3 sequence is 14 residues long.

The chain has TRBV9 and TRBJ2-7, with D possibly matching TRBD2 (5 bases). The CDR3 has 15 residues. The V end was cut by 2 bases, the J end by 5 bases, with 17 bases between. Germline V lookup: CDR1 SGDLS, CDR2 YYNGEE. This CDR3 is CASSVLGAALDEQYF. CDR3 DNA: TGTGCCAGCAGCGTCTTAGGAGCGGCATTGGACGAGCAGTACTTC.

The chain joins TRBV7-8 to TRBJ2-2, with a tentative D call TRBD2 (6 bases). The germline V and J ends were trimmed by 1 base and 4 bases, with 10 bases remaining between them. CDR1 and CDR2 from the germline V gene are SGHVS and FQNEAQ. The CDR3 is 15 amino acids. CDR3 protein: CASSLGGMATGELFF. CDR3 DNA sequence: TGTGCCAGCAGCTTAGGCGGGATGGCCACCGGGGAGCTGTTTTTT.

This clonotype was detected only once. The chain combines TRBV19 with TRBJ1-2; maybe TRBD1 (5 bases). Germline assignment: CDR1 LNHDA and CDR2 SQIVND (reference sequence). Between the trimmed V and J ends, which lost 7 bases and 5 bases, there was a span of 26 bases. The CDR3 runs 17 residues. The CDR3 here is CASTSLLATNSGYGYTF. Written as DNA, the CDR3 is TGTGCCAGTACCTCCCTCTTGGCCACAAATTCAGGGTATGGCTACACCTTC.

The chain couples TRBV6-6 to TRBJ1-5, with 7 bases aligning to TRBD1. The junction had 9 bases not matched to a gene; V was cut back by 7 bases and J by 6 bases. Germline V gives CDR1 MNHNY, CDR2 SVGAGI (reference sequence). The CDR3 runs 14 residues. CDR3: CASKPGQSSQPQHF. CDR3 DNA: TGTGCCAGCAAGCCGGGACAGTCGAGTCAGCCCCAGCATTTT.

This sequence joins TRBV7-6 and TRBJ2-5; no firm D call. Germline V CDR1 and CDR2: SGHVS, FNYEAQ. The CDR3 has 11 residues. Trimming stripped 1 base from V and 7 bases from J, with 4 bases between. In nucleotides, the CDR3 is TGTGCCAGCAGCTTAGAGGTGACCCAGTACTTC. Protein: CASSLEVTQYF.